This TCR beta chain was captured by sequencing in a study of brain metastases from non-small cell lung cancer (dated by TCRdb to between 2019 and 2020). The study in broad terms: The study profiled the immune microenvironment of paired resected primary tumors and brain metastases taken from patients with non-small-cell lung cancer. What the authors observed across the whole study: T-cell infiltration was lower in brain metastases than in primary tumors (P < 0.001). Paired brain metastases and primary tumors largely shared TCR repertoires, although T-cell densities in the metastases were sparse. T-cell clones appeared expanded in around 66% of brain metastases relative to the matched primary tumors.

A word on this clone: It lacks a known antigen. No base quality information exists; no much larger clone differs at one position.

A total of 39 patients with non-small-cell lung cancer that had been surgically resected, each with specimens from both a primary tumor and a brain metastasis, made up the cohort. The tumor specimens used were formalin-fixed, paraffin-embedded tissues taken from archives. Receptor amplification or capture employed the immunoSEQ multiplex PCR assay. Sequencing of the T-cell receptor beta chain repertoire was carried out together with a 770-gene immune expression panel. This is the immuneACCESS table as TCRdb keeps it, with only in-frame sequences that have V and J called. A part of the clones is gone; compared with another copy, unresolved V genes explain less than half, and the rest is unexplained. The sample data list 4,000 to 6,000 clones, and almost 85% of these were observed just once. The top ten clonotypes cover about 6% of the sample. The receptor comes from a donor aged 40 or over with non-small cell lung cancer. Sample: primary lung tumor tissue. The cell subset or site label here, explained by the study, means: primary lung tumor paired with brain metastasis.

The DNA reads TGCGCCAGCAGCCAAGGACTAGGCCCCTACGAGCAGTACTTC. The encoded protein is CASSQGLGPYEQYF. The chain joins TRBV4-1 to TRBJ2-7; TRBD2 is a weak D gene call, 6 bases matching. Taken from cysteine to phenylalanine, the CDR3 has 14 residues. The CDR3 DNA has 42 bases and is translated from base 1. According to the germline V gene, CDR1 reads MGHRA and CDR2 reads YSYEKL. Trimming removed 1 base from V and 2 bases from J, leaving 9 bases between the germline ends.